This TCR beta chain was profiled in a study of cytomegalovirus exposure and HLA in healthy donors (dated 2017 in TCRdb). About the full investigation: An earlier analysis of several hundred of the donors reported around 280 Gb of sequence data and 117 million unique TCR beta sequences obtained from about 200 million T cells. Roughly 300 gigabases of sequencing data and around 90 million unique TCR sequences made up an early release that covered fewer than 650 HLA-typed donors. Of the roughly 400 genotyped donors, 81% were placed in the genetic ancestry cluster associated with self-reported Caucasian donors. The aim of the study was to test whether cataloging public T cell receptors could identify signatures of past pathogen exposure. The study profiled the T cell repertoires of around 700 subjects by immunosequencing and related them to cytomegalovirus serostatus. In addition to the first cohort of 666 subjects, a separate validation cohort of 120 different subjects was used. To predict cytomegalovirus infection status, the study combined high-throughput TCR immunosequencing, statistical association of individual TCRs with disease status, and machine learning. In a later analysis, previously published TCR beta repertoires from several hundred donors were re-analyzed and high-resolution HLA genotyping was added so that TCR occurrence patterns could be studied. Rather than using new phenotypic data, the later analysis identified candidate immune exposures from TCR beta sequences and from how often those sequences occurred across donors. In an earlier analysis of 587 of the donors, high-throughput TCR beta sequencing was used to judge whether each TCR beta V gene segment behaved as functional or pseudogenic. Alongside the repertoire data, information on donor age, sex, ethnicity and CMV serostatus was compiled. A later genetic analysis took genome-wide SNP genotypes for 398 of the 666 donors and used that subset as a discovery cohort. Every discovery cohort repertoire had been produced on one sequencing platform. Class I and class II HLA loci were covered by the typing at four-digit resolution. Typing coverage varied by locus: 629-630 donors for A, B, C, DRB1 and DQB1; approximately 560 for DQA1; 606 for DPA1; more than 450 for DPB1. Four to six DR-DQ haplotypes were handled as single units for association and clustering, since linkage in the cohort was strong. On average, 235,054 unique TCR beta nucleotide sequences were sequenced per donor among about 400 genotyped donors of the cohort, with around 19% of those sequences being non-productive. Overall results and qualifications from the work: In a later analysis, TCR association rates were found to vary across HLA loci, with the most associated TCRs seen for DRB1 alleles and the fewest for HLA-C alleles. Sequencing depth was assumed to be roughly uniform across donors in the presence/absence analyses, though that assumption may not hold. Several of the top co-occurrence clusters appeared to be linked to parvovirus B19, influenza, CMV and Epstein-Barr virus, according to a later analysis. In vitro tests confirmed that a few of the cytomegalovirus-associated TCR beta chains recognize cytomegalovirus antigens. In this cohort, only TCR beta chains were sequenced, and detectable features were limited by the absence of alpha or paired-chain data. A further reported finding was that TCR beta sequences accurately predicted the HLA-A and HLA-B alleles for most subjects in the first cohort. According to the authors, the approach could potentially be generalized to other disease states and immunological phenotypes. According to a later analysis, most CMV-associated TCR beta chains appeared to be HLA-restricted, and the HLA associations seemed to be driven largely by CMV exposure. In an earlier analysis of over 550 of the donors, most TCR beta V segments were observed in productive rearrangements about 87% or about 30% of the time, broadly matching IMGT annotations. Because HLA typing was unavailable for some donors at each locus, only the typed subset was used in association tests. Assigning TCR associations to individual alleles was difficult when HLA alleles, especially DR and DQ, strongly co-occurred. In a later genetic analysis, fewer N-insertions in productive TCRs were reported among donors in an Asian-associated ancestry cluster than the roughly 700-donor mean. The only immune exposure information available for the cohort was CMV serostatus. Roughly 15 rarely observed V segments, including chromosome 9 orphons, were excluded from the earlier analysis of 550 to 700 of the donors because counts were too low. Cytomegalovirus status was reported to be diagnosed by the classifier with high specificity and sensitivity in both the original and validation cohorts. The 87-base-pair reads could not distinguish some IMGT-functional V segments, including TRBV6-2 and TRBV6-3, so those segments were excluded. In a later genetic analysis, a missense DCLRE1C variant was associated with V-gene and J-gene trimming of TCR beta chains, and the association was replicated in an independent cohort. Linkage disequilibrium might explain the correlated functional status among segregating V segments, but an unknown experimental factor could not be ruled out. A cluster of highly shared sequence variants was judged likely to be a technical artifact of the sequencing pipeline. Most TCR sequences were observed very rarely across donors, whereas some public TCRs were present in many individuals. A total of fewer than 200 TCR beta chains were listed by the study as associated with cytomegalovirus. In a later analysis, around 17,000 TCR beta sequences were associated with specific HLA alleles at a false discovery rate of 0.05. In a later analysis, HLA-associated TCR beta chains were found to be more clonally expanded and to have lower generation probabilities than equally common non-associated chains.

The cohort was made up of 500 to 850 healthy bone marrow donors. At the time of sampling, all cohort members were nominally healthy, though unrecorded immune exposures were likely present. The donor was CMV seropositive and was included in the group of some 290 seropositive cohort members. A peripheral blood sample was collected from each donor, and TCR beta sequencing was performed on peripheral blood mononuclear cells. The Qiagen DNeasy Blood Extraction Kit was used to extract genomic DNA from the blood cell samples. The library came from the immunoSEQ multiplex PCR assay. For the multiplex PCR, a mixture combining 60 forward primers for TCR Vbeta segments and 13 reverse primers for TCR Jbeta segments was used. The CDR3 region of rearranged TCR beta genes was amplified from genomic DNA by a multiplex PCR assay. The amplified TCR beta libraries were sequenced on the Illumina HiSeq System as 87-base-pair reads. In the authors' own workflow: In a later analysis, tens of millions of unique TCR beta chains were counted across the 690 or so repertoires, and roughly 10 million of these chains were shared by at least two donors. Raw reads were error-corrected and collapsed into unique sequences with a nearest-neighbor algorithm that merged closely related sequences to remove PCR and sequencing errors. CDR3 sequences were aligned to IMGT reference sequences to assign V, D and J gene segments. For a sequence to be retained, a match of at least six nucleotides to both a V gene segment and a J gene segment was required. Rearrangements were called productive when the CDR3 lacked stop codons and stayed in frame with V and J; all others were non-productive. CDR3 was defined according to IMGT convention as the region running from the second conserved V-encoded cysteine to the conserved J-encoded phenylalanine. Sequences without an unambiguous match to a single V gene segment were excluded from the earlier analysis of a few hundred of the donors. An earlier analysis of approximately 590 of the donors classified V segments as functional when productive rearrangements were above 56.7% and as segregating when the standard deviation between donors was above 5%. A statistical classification framework was developed to diagnose cytomegalovirus status using the catalog of TCR beta chain sequences. V and J gene assignment, in a later analysis, came from comparing TCR nucleotide sequences with IMGT/GENE-DB human TR gene sequences. A later analysis assigned CDR3 sequences and most-parsimonious VDJ recombination scenarios with the TCRdist pipeline. In a later analysis, every TCR beta chain was defined by the combination of its CDR3 amino acid sequence and its V-gene family, and reads without a unique V-gene family were dropped. A later analysis removed 592 highly shared, low-generation-probability nucleotide sequences to deal with suspected cross-contamination and a sequencing artifact. A later analysis calculated a clonal expansion index for each public chain from normalized within-repertoire ranks of inferred template counts. In a later analysis, generation probabilities were computed using a VDJ recombination model fitted to out-of-frame rearrangements, and the results were checked against IGoR. In a later analysis, hypergeometric tests were used to score TCR-TCR, TCR-HLA and TCR-CMV co-occurrence, with a repertoire-size bias correction applied to TCR pairs. To estimate false discovery rates, a later analysis permuted the HLA or CMV assignments 20 times. A later analysis grouped co-occurring TCRs with DBSCAN, adding TCRdist sequence similarity when clustering within HLA-allele-positive subsets. Repertoires with fewer than 30,000 or more than 120,000 public chains, plus five repertoires with anomalous nucleotide sharing, were excluded from co-occurrence clustering. In its TCRdb copy, this immuneACCESS table keeps in-frame sequences only and misses some clones. Where compared with another copy, unresolved V genes explain less than half of these, and the others have no known cause. V, J and clone size were drawn from that table, and D and trimming were deduced from the DNA. This sample is represented by 150,000 to 200,000 clones; roughly 85% of them were singletons. Clones ranked in the top ten supply more than 12% of the sample.

Its CDR3 holds 14 amino acids, cysteine through phenylalanine. Only CDR3 DNA remains: 42 bases, in frame from the first base. The germline V gene (reference sequence) provides CDR1 MNHEY and CDR2 SMNVEV. The V end gives up 5 bases and the J end 8 bases, leaving 5 bases in the junction not matched to a gene. A remark on this clone: The clone's antigen remains unknown. Per-nucleotide qualities are absent, and no much larger clonotype sits a single base away.

This clonotype originated in a man aged 50-59 years in good health and CMV-seropositive. The rearrangement joined TRBV27 to TRBJ2-2; 10 of the junction bases match TRBD1. Sequencing was done on a sample of PBMCs. CDR3 loop: CASSMTGGIGELFF. The sequenced DNA is TGTGCCAGCAGTATGACAGGGGGCATTGGGGAGCTGTTTTTT.